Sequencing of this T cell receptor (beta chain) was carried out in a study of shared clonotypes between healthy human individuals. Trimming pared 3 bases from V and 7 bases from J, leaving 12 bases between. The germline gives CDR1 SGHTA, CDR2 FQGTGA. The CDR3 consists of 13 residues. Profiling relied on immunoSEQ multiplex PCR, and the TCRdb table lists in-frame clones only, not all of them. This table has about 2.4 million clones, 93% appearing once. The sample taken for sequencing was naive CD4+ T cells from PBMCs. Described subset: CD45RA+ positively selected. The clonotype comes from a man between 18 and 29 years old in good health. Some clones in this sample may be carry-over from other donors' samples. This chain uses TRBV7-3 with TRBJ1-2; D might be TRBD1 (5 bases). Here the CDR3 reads CASSLKGGAGYTF. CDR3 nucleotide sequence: TGTGCCAGCAGCTTGAAGGGAGGGGCTGGCTACACCTTC.